Ten or more counts support the clone carrying this T cell receptor beta chain. Its antigen is currently unknown. This sample is drawn from a study of blood T cells in healthy people across ages. General observations from the study: CMV status of donors was not determined, possibly confounding expanded clonotype changes.

V lost 5 bases, J lost 8 bases, and 11 bases stayed unmatched. Germline CDR1 reads MNHNY; CDR2 reads SVGAGI (reference sequence). The CDR3 loop spans 15 amino acids. Through a sample-barcoded 5' primer and a J-beta primer mix, a second PCR was run for roughly 7 to 11 cycles. Each cDNA molecule was tagged by a template-switch adaptor with 12 random nucleotides. TCRdb re-called the 5' RACE reads through MiXCR, storing one row per CDR3 protein. The sample includes approximately 810,000 distinct CDR3 sequences, more than 25% of them seen just once. Donors ranged from about 6 to 90 years old and were healthy Caucasians in Russia.

This TCR was recovered from a woman aged 80 or over in good health. Sequenced sample: blood. V is TRBV6-6 and J is TRBJ2-3; 9 nucleotides agree with TRBD2. The CDR3 region is CASSNSGGSRVTQYF. The DNA of the CDR3 is TGTGCCAGCAGTAATAGCGGGGGCAGCAGAGTTACGCAGTATTTT.